Below are 6 T cell receptor beta chains sequenced from a single sample in a study of response to subunit inactivated influenza vaccine. From the RT-PCR reads, TCRdb called clonotypes with MiXCR, one entry per CDR3 protein. Seen here are about 520,000 distinct CDR3 sequences, roughly 23% observed once, and the top ten hold 1.5% to 2%. Sequences were derived from CD4+ T cells sorted from PBMCs, sampled approximately 5 days after vaccination. The source of these receptors is a man between 45 and 60 years old who received an inactivated influenza vaccine.

This clonotype was observed a handful of times. V gene TRBV20-1 combines with J gene TRBJ1-2; D remains unclear. Germline V gene sequence: CDR1 DFQATT, CDR2 SNEGSKA (reference sequence). The CDR3 totals 12 residues. V was cut by 3 bases and J by 4 bases, with 9 bases left in between. CDR3 region: CSASVRTYGYTF. CDR3 nucleotides: TGCAGTGCTAGCGTCAGGACCTATGGCTACACCTTC.

This clonotype was observed at least ten times. The rearrangement joins TRBV5-1 to TRBJ2-3; 9 positions match TRBD2. CDR1 and CDR2 (germline): SGHRS, YFSETQ. V shed 4 bases and J 4 bases; nucleotides not matched to a gene: 4. CDR3 length: 14 residues. The CDR3 region is CASSPERGADTQYF. CDR3 DNA: TGCGCCAGCAGCCCTGAGCGGGGGGCAGATACGCAGTATTTT.

The V and J genes are TRBV3-1 and TRBJ2-2; D gene ambiguous. Germline lookup yields CDR1 LGHDT and CDR2 YNNKEL (reference sequence). The CDR3 covers 14 residues. V was clipped by 3 bases and J by 1 base, with 6 bases between them. The CDR3 is CASSQYQNTGELFF. In nucleotides, the CDR3 is TGTGCCAGCAGCCAGTACCAGAACACCGGGGAGCTGTTTTTT.

The sample holds a few counts of this clonotype. The rearrangement links TRBV18 to TRBJ2-3; possible D gene TRBD1, 6 bases. CDR1 and CDR2 (germline): KGHSH, LQKENI. V lost 0 bases to trimming and J lost 2 bases, with 12 bases between them. CDR3 length: 16 residues. The CDR3 nucleotides are TGTGCCAGCTCACCACCCTCAAGGGGGTTCACAGATACGCAGTATTTT. Its protein product is CASSPPSRGFTDTQYF.

The gene calls are TRBV6-2 or TRBV6-3 and TRBJ2-1, with 9 nucleotides matching TRBD2. The J segment lost 6 bases and the V segment lost 6 bases, leaving 6 bases of the junction unmatched. The CDR3 has 14 amino acids. The V gene's germline CDR1 is MNHEY and CDR2 SVGEGT. CDR3 bases: TGTGCCAGCAGCAGGAGCGGGAGGACCAATGAGCAGTTCTTC. Translated: CASSRSGRTNEQFF.

The sample holds a few counts of this clonotype. The chain links TRBV20-1 to TRBJ1-5; D unclear. V lost 3 bases to trimming and J lost 11 bases, with 23 bases between them. The CDR3 is 15 residues long. Germline V gives CDR1 DFQATT, CDR2 SNEGSKA (reference sequence). The CDR3 spells CSASRAHDGNQAQHF. In DNA, the CDR3 is TGCAGTGCTAGCCGAGCCCATGACGGGAATCAAGCCCAGCATTTT.